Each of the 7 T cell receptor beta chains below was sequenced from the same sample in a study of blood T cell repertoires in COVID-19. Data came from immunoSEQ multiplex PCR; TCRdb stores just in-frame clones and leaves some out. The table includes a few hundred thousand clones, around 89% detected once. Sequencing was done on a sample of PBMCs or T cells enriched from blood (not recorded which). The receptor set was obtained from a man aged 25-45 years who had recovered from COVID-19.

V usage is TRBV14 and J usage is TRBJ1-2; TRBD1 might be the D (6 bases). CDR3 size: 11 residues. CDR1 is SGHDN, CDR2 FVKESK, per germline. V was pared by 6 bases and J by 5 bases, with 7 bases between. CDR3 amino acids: CASSQGYGYTF. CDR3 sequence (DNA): TGTGCCAGCAGTCAGGGGTATGGCTACACCTTC.

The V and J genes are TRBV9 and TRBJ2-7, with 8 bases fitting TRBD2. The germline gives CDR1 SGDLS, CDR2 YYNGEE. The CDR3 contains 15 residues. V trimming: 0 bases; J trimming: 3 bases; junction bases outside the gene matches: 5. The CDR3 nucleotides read TGTGCCAGCAGCGTAGTGGCGGGAGGATACTACGAGCAGTACTTC. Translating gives CASSVVAGGYYEQYF.

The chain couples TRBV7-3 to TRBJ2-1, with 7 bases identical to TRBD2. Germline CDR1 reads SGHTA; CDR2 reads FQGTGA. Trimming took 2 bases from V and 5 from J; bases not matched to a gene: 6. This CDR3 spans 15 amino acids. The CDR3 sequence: CASSLGTSADNEQFF. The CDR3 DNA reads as TGTGCCAGCAGCTTAGGCACTAGCGCCGACAATGAGCAGTTCTTC. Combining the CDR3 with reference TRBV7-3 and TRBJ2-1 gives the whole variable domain GAGVSQTPSNKVTEKGKYVELRCDPISGHTALYWYRQSLGQGPEFLIYFQGTGAADDSGLPNDRFFAVRPEGSVSTLKIQRTERGDSAVYLCASSLGTSADNEQFFGPGTRLTVL.

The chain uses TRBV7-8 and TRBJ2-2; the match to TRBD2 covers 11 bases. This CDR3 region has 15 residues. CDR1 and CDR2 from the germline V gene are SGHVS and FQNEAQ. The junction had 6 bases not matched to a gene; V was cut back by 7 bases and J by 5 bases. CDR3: CASTPGLAVTGELFF. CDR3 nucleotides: TGTGCCAGCACGCCGGGACTAGCGGTTACCGGGGAGCTGTTTTTT.

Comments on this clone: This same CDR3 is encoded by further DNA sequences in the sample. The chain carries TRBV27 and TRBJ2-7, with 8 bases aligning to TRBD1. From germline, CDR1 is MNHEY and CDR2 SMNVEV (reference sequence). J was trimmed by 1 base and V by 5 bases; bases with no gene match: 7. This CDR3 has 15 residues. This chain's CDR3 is CASSLTGQGSYEQYF. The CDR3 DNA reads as TGTGCCAGCAGTCTAACCGGACAGGGATCCTACGAGCAGTACTTC.

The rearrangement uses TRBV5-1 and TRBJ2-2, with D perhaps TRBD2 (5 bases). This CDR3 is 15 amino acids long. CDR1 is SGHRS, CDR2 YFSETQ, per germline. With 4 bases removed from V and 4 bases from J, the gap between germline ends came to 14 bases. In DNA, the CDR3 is TGCGCCAGCAGCATAAGCACTAGACCCACCGGGGAGCTGTTTTTT. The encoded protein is CASSISTRPTGELFF.

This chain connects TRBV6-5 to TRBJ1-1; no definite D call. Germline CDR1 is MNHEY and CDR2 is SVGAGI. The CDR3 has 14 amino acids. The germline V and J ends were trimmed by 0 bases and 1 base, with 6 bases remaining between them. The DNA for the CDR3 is TGTGCCAGCAGTTACTCTCAATGGAACACTGAAGCTTTCTTT. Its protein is CASSYSQWNTEAFF.